The entry below describes one T cell receptor (beta chain). This clonotype was observed a few times. What this receptor recognizes is not known. One base away there is no much larger clone; base qualities are not given. These data come from a study of T cell repertoires in cytomegalovirus infection (dated by TCRdb to between 2019 and 2020). Regarding the study in general: Alongside well-studied HLA-B-restricted epitopes, the peptide stimulations were aimed at recently identified HLA-C-restricted CMV epitopes, whose presentation resists viral immunomodulation. Donor HLA type was relevant to the analysis, because carriage of CMV infection together with the matching HLA type was indicated by public TCR beta signatures. Findings and caveats that apply to the study as a whole: Cumulative frequency of public TCR beta family members discriminated carriers of CMV infection plus the relevant HLA type in this cohort and an independent approximately 350-donor cohort. The ex vivo response was dominated by HLA-C-restricted CMV-specific TCR beta clonotypes, which also provided the single most frequent clonotype in two of eight donors.

For sequencing, an Illumina HiSeq 1500 was employed. TCRdb itself trimmed the public reads at Q25 with fastp, ran MiXCR and retained productive beta chains. Each entry merges the rows of one CDR3 protein and shows their most common DNA and genes. In all, the sample holds fewer than 950,000 distinct CDR3 sequences, and about 31% of those were seen once. Together, the top ten hold about an eighth of the sample. The treatment or condition label for this specimen denotes: in vitro stimulation with specific CMV peptide epitopes to enrich CMV-specific T cells. The CDR3 sequence holds 16 residues, the cysteine and phenylalanine included. The entry retains the CDR3 DNA only, 48 bases that are in frame from base 1. For this chain, trimming is 8 bases at the V end and 4 bases at the J end, and the number of junction bases without a gene match is 13. In the germline V gene, CDR1 corresponds to MDHEN and CDR2 to SYDVKM.

The sequence was obtained from a human donor in good health (CMV status not recorded). Some clones in this sample may be carry-over from other donors' samples. Sequencing used cultured CD8+ T cells from PBMCs, obtained from culture after CMV antigen stimulation. The V and J segments used are TRBV28 and TRBJ2-3; TRBD1 matches 9 bases in the middle. The nucleotide sequence reads TGTGCCAGCCTATCTCGGGACAGGGTTTATCCAGATACGCAGTATTTT. Translated, this is CASLSRDRVYPDTQYF.